This T cell receptor beta chain derives from a study of blood T cell repertoires in COVID-19. On the study more broadly: Collection of acute and convalescent COVID-19 samples took place in the United States, Italy and Spain. T cells, B-cell-depleted T cells, or PBMCs provided the cDNA or gDNA that served as material.

The protocol was immunoSEQ multiplex PCR, while the TCRdb copy is restricted to in-frame clones and leaves out a portion. The sample holds under 450,000 clones, about 89% seen once. There are a few counts of this clone. V was pared by 1 base and J by 6 bases, with 4 bases of the junction left unmatched. CDR1 is LGHNT, CDR2 FRNRAP, per germline. The CDR3 runs 15 residues. This receptor was identified in a woman aged 40 to 50 with COVID-19, enrolled during active disease. The sample taken for sequencing was peripheral blood. V gene TRBV12-5 combines with J gene TRBJ2-3; 10 bases are shared with TRBD1. CDR3 loop: CASGLGQGARDTQYF. The CDR3 DNA follows: TGTGCTAGTGGTTTGGGACAGGGGGCGCGGGATACGCAGTATTTT.